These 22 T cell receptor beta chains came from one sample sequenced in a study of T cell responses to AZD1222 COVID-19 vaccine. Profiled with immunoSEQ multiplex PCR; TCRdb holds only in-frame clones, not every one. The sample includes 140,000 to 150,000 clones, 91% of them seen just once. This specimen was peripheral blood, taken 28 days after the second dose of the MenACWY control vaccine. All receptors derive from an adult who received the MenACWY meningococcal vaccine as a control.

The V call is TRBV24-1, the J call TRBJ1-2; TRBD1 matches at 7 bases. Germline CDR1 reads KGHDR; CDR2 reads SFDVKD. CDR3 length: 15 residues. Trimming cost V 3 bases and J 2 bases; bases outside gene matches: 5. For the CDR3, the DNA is TGTGCCACCAGTGATACACGACAGGGCAACTATGGCTACACCTTC. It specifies CATSDTRQGNYGYTF.

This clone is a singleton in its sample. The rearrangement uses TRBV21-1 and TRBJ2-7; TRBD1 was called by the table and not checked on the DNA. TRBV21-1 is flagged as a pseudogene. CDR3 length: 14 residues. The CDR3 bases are TGTGCCAGCGGGATCGGACAGGGTGCCTACGAGCAGTACTTC. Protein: CASGIGQGAYEQYF.

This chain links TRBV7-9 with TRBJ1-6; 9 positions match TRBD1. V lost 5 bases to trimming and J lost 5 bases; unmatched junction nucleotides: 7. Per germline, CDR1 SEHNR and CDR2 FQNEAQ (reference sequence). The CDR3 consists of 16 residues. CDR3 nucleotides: TGTGCCAGCAGCCTCGGACAGGGGCCAAATAATTCACCCCTCCACTTT. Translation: CASSLGQGPNNSPLHF.

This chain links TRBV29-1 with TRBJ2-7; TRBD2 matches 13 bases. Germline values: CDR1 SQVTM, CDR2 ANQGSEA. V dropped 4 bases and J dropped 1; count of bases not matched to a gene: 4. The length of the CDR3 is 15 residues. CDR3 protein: CSVGTSGSDSYEQYF. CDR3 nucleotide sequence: TGCAGCGTTGGGACTAGCGGGAGCGATTCCTACGAGCAGTACTTC.

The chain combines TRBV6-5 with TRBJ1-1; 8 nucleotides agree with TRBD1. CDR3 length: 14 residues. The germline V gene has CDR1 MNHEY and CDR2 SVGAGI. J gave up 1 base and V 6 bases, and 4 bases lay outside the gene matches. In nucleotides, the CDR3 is TGTGCCAGCAGACTCGGACAGGGGAACACTGAAGCTTTCTTT. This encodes CASRLGQGNTEAFF.

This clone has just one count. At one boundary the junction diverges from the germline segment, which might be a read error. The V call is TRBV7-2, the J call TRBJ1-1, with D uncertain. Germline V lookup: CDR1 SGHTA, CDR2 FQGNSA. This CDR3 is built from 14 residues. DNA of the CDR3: TGTGCCTGCAGCCCAAGGACGGGGAGCACTGAAGCTTTCTTT. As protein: CACSPRTGSTEAFF.

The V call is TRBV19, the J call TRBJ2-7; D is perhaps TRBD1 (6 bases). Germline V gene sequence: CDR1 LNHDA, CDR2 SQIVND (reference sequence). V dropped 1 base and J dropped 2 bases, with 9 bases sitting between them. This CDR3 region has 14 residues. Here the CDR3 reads CASSIVRDTYEQYF. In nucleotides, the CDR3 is TGTGCCAGTAGTATAGTCCGGGACACCTACGAGCAGTACTTC.

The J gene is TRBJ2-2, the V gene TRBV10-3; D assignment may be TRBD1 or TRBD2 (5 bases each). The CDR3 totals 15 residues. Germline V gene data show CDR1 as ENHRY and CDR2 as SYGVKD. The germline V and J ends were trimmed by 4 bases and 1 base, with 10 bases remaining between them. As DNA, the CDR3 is TGTGCCATCAGTGTAGGGACCGGGAACACCGGGGAGCTGTTTTTT. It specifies CAISVGTGNTGELFF.

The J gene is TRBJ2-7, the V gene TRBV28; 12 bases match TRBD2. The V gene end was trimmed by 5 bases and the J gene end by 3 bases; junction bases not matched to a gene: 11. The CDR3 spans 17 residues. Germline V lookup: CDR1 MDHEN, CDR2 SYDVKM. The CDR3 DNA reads TGTGCCAGCAGTGGGGGGAATACTAGCGGGAGGTACTACGAGCAGTACTTC. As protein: CASSGGNTSGRYYEQYF.

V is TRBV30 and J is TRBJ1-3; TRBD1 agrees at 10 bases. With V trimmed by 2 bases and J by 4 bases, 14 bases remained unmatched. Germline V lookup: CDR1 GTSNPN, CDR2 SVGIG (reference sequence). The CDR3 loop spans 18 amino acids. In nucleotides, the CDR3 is TGTGCCTGGAGTATAAATCAACGACAGGGGGCGTCGGGAAACACCATATATTTT. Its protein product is CAWSINQRQGASGNTIYF.

Written as DNA, the CDR3 is TGTGCCATCAGTGAGTCGACAGGGGGAATTAATCAGCCCCAGCATTTT. Protein: CAISESTGGINQPQHF. The rearrangement uses TRBV10-3 and TRBJ1-5; 9 nucleotides agree with TRBD1. V lost 0 bases and J lost 4; bases outside the gene matches: 4. CDR3 length: 16 residues. The germline gives CDR1 ENHRY, CDR2 SYGVKD.

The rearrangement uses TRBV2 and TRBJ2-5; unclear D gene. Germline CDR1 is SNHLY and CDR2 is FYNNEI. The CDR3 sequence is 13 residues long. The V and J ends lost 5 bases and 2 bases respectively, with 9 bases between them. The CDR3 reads CASSPNEQETQYF. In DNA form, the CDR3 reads TGTGCCAGCAGTCCAAATGAGCAAGAGACCCAGTACTTC.

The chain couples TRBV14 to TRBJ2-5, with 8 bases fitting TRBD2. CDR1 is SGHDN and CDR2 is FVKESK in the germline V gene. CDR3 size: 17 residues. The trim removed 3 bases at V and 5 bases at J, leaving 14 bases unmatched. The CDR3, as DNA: TGTGCCAGCAGCCACCGGCTCGGGACTAGAGTAGATGAGACCCAGTACTTC. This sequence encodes CASSHRLGTRVDETQYF. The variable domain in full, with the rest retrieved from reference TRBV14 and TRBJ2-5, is EAGVTQFPSHSVIEKGQTVTLRCDPISGHDNLYWYRRVMGKEIKFLLHFVKESKQDESGMPNNRFLAERTGGTYSTLKVQPAELEDSGVYFCASSHRLGTRVDETQYFGPGTRLLVL.

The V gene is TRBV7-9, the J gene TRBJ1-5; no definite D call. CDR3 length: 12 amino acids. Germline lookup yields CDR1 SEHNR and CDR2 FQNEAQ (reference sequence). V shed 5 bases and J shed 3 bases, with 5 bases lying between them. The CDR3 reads CASSPPNQPQHF. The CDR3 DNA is TGTGCCAGCAGCCCCCCCAATCAGCCCCAGCATTTT.

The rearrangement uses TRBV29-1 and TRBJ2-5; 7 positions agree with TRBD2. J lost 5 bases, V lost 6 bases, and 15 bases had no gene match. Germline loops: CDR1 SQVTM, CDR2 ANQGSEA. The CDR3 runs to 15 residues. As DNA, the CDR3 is TGCAGCGTAGCCAGCGGGGCCCGGTTCGGGGAGACCCAGTACTTC. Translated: CSVASGARFGETQYF.

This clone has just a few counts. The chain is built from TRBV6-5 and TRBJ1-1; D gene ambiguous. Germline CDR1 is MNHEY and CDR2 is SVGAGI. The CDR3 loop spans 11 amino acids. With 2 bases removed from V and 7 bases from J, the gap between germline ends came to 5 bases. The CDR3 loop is CASSYLDEAFF. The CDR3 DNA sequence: TGTGCCAGCAGTTACCTAGATGAAGCTTTCTTT.

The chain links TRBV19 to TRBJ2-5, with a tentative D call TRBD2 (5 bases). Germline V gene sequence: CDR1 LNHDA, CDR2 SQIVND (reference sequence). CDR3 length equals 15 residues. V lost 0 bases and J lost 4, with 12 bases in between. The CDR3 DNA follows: TGTGCCAGTAGTATAGAGACCCTCCGGGGAGAGACCCAGTACTTC. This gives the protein CASSIETLRGETQYF.

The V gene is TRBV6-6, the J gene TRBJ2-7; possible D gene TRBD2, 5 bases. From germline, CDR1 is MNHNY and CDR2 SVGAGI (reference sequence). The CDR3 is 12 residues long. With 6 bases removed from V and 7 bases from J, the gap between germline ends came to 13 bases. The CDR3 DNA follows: TGTGCCAGCAGAAGCCAGGACTTGGAGCAGTACTTC. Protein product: CASRSQDLEQYF.

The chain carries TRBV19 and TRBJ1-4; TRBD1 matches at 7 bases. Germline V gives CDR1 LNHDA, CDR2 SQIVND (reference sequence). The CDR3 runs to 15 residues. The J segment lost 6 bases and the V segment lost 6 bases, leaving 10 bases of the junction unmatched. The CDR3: CASSDRTGADEKLFF. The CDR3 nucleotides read TGTGCCAGTAGCGACCGCACAGGGGCGGATGAAAAACTGTTTTTT.

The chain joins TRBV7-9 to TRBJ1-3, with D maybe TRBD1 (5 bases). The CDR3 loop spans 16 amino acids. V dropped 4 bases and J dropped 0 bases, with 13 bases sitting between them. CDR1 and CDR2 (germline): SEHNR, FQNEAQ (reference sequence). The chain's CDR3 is CASSSNRDLSGNTIYF. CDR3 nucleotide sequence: TGTGCCAGCAGCTCGAACCGGGACCTCTCTGGAAACACCATATATTTT. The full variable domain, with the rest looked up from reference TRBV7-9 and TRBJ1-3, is DTGVSQNPRHKITKRGQNVTFRCDPISEHNRLYWYRQTLGQGPEFLTYFQNEAQLEKSRLLSDRFSAERPKGSFSTLEIQRTEQGDSAMYLCASSSNRDLSGNTIYFGEGSWLTVV.

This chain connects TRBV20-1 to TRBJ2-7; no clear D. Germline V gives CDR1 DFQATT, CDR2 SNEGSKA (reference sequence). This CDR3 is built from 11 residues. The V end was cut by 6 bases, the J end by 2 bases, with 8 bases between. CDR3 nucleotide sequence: TGCAGTGCCCCCAGCCCCTACGAGCAGTACTTC. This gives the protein CSAPSPYEQYF.

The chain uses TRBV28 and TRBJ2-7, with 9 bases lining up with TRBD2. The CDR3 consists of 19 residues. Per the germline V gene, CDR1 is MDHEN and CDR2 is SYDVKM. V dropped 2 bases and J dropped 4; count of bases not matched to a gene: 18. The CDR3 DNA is TGTGCCAGCAGTTTAGGTGGGCTAGCGGGACGGGGTCTAGCATACGAGCAGTACTTC. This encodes CASSLGGLAGRGLAYEQYF.